The clone carrying this TCR beta chain was found many times. Its matching antigen is unknown. The data derive from a study of T cells in Graves' hyperthyroidism and ophthalmopathy. Regarding the study as a whole: Blood also showed most of the thyroid clonotypes that were expanded above 0.001.

TCR beta CDR3 sequences were amplified from RNA transcripts. A set of HTBI primers served as the primers for a first-round RT-PCR of the TCR CDR3. TCRdb processed the multiplex PCR reads anew with MiXCR; each CDR3 protein has one entry. The data hold about 740,000 distinct CDR3 sequences, with about 15% observed a single time. The clonotype originates from a woman younger than 35 with Graves' hyperthyroidism. The specimen was blood.

The CDR3 DNA follows: TGCGCCAGCAGCCTTGACAGGGGGGGGCGAGGACACACTGAAGCTTTCTTT. Translated, it gives CASSLDRGGRGHTEAFF. The J gene is TRBJ1-1, the V gene TRBV5-1; 9 bases map to TRBD1. CDR3 length: 17 residues. Germline V gene sequence: CDR1 SGHRS, CDR2 YFSETQ. The V gene end was trimmed by 4 bases and the J gene end by 3 bases; junction bases not matched to a gene: 13.